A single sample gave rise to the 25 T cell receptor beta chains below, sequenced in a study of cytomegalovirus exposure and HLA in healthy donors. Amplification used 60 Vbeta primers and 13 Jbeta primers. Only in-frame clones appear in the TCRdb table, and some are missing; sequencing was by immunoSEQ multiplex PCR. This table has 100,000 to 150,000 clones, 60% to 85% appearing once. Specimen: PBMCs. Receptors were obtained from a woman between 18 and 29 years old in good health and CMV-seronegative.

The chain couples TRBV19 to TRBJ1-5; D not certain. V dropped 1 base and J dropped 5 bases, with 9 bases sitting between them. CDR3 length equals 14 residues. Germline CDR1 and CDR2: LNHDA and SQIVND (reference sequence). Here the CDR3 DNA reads TGTGCCAGTAGTATAGCGTTCGGAGATCAGCCCCAGCATTTT. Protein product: CASSIAFGDQPQHF.

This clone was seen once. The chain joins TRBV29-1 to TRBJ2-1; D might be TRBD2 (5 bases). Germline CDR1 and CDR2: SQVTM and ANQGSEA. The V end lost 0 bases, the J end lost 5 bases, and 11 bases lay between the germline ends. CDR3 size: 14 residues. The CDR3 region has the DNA TGCAGCGTTGAAGATCGAGGGATCAACAATGAGCAGTTCTTC. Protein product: CSVEDRGINNEQFF.

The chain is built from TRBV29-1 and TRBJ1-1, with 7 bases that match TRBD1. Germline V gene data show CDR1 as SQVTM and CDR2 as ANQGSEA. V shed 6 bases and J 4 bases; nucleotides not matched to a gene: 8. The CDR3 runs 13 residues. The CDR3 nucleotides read TGCAGCGTCGTGAGGGGGCCAGCCACTGAAGCTTTCTTT. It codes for CSVVRGPATEAFF.

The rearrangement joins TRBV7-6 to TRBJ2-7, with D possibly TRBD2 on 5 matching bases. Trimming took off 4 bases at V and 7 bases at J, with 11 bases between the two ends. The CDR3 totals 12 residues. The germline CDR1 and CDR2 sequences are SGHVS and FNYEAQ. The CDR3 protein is CASSSPGEEQYF. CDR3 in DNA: TGTGCCAGCAGCTCGCCCGGGGAAGAGCAGTACTTC.

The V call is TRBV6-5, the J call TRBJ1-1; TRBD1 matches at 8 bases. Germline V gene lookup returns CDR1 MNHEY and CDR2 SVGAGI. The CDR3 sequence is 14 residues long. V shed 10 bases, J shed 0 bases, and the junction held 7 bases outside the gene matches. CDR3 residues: CATRTGTLNTEAFF. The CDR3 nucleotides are TGTGCCACCCGGACAGGGACCCTGAACACTGAAGCTTTCTTT.

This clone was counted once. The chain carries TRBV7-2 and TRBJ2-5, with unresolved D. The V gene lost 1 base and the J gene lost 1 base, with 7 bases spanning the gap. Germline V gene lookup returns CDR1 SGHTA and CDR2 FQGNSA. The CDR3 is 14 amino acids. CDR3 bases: TGTGCCAGCAGCTTAGTTGTGGCCCAAGAGACCCAGTACTTC. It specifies CASSLVVAQETQYF.

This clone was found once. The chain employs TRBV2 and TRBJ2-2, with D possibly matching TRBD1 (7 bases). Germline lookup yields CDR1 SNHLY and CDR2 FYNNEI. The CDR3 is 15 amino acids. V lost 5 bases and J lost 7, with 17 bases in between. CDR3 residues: CASSPGGGRGGELFF. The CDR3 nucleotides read TGTGCCAGCAGTCCTGGAGGGGGCCGCGGCGGGGAGCTGTTTTTT.

The CDR3 loop is CSAHRGLGNTIYF. CDR3 DNA sequence: TGCAGCGCCCACAGGGGGCTAGGAAACACCATATATTTT. This chain connects TRBV29-1 to TRBJ1-3; 9 positions agree with TRBD1. The CDR3 length is 13 residues. CDR1 is SQVTM, CDR2 ANQGSEA, per germline. V lost 7 bases, J lost 4 bases, and 5 bases stayed unmatched.

CDR3 nucleotide sequence: TGTGCCAGCAGTTTTGGGCCCCCAAATGAGCAGTTCTTC. Encoded protein: CASSFGPPNEQFF. This chain uses TRBV27 with TRBJ2-1; D gene ambiguous. Germline loops: CDR1 MNHEY, CDR2 SMNVEV (reference sequence). Between the trimmed V and J ends, which lost 3 bases and 7 bases, there was a span of 10 bases. The CDR3 loop spans 13 amino acids.

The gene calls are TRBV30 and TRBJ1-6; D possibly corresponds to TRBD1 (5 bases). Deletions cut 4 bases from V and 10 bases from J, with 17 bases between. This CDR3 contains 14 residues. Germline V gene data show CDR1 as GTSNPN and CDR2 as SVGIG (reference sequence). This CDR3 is CAWMGGTRESPLHF. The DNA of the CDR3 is TGTGCCTGGATGGGGGGGACCAGGGAATCACCCCTCCACTTT.

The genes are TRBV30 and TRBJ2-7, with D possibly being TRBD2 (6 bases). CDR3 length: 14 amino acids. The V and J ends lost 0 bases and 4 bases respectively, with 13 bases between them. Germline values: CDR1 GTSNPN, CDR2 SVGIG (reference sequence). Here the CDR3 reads CAWSVPAGWYEQYF. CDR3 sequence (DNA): TGTGCCTGGAGTGTACCGGCGGGATGGTACGAGCAGTACTTC.

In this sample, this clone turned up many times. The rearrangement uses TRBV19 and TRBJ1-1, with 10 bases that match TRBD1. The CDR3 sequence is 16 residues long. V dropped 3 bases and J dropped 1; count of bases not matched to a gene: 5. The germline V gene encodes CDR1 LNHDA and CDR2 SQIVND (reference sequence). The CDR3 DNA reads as TGTGCCAGTAGTATGGGGACAGGGGCCGCGAACACTGAAGCTTTCTTT. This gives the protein CASSMGTGAANTEAFF.

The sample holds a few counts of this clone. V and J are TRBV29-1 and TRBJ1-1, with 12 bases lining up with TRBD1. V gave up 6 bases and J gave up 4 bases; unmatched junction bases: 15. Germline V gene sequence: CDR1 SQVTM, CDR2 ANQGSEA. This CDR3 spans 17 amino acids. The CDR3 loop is CSVAPSGTGGYGTEAFF. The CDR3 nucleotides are TGCAGCGTCGCGCCTTCCGGGACAGGGGGCTATGGCACTGAAGCTTTCTTT.

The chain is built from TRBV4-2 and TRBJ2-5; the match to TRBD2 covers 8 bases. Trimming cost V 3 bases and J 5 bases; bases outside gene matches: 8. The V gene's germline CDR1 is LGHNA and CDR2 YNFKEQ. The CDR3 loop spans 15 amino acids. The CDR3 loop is CASSQDGTRGETQYF. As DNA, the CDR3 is TGTGCCAGCAGCCAGGACGGGACTAGGGGGGAGACCCAGTACTTC.

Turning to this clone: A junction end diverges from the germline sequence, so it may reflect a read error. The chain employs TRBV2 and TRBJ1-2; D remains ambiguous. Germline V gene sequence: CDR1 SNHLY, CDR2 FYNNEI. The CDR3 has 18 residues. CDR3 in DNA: TGTGCCAGGGGTCCGAGCCCTTCAAATTCCACTACCCGTCATGGGTACACCTTC. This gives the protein CARGPSPSNSTTRHGYTF. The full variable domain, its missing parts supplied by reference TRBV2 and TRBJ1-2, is EPEVTQTPSHQVTQMGQEVILRCVPISNHLYFYWYRQILGQKVEFLVSFYNNEISEKSEIFDDQFSVERPDGSNFTLKIRSTKLEDSAMYFCARGPSPSNSTTRHGYTFGSGTRLTVV.

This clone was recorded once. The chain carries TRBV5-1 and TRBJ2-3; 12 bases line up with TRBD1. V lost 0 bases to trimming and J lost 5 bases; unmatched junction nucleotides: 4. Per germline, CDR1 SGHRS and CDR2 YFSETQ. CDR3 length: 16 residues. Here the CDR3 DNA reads TGCGCCAGCAGCTTGGGGGGACAGGGGGCCGTAGATACGCAGTATTTT. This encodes CASSLGGQGAVDTQYF.

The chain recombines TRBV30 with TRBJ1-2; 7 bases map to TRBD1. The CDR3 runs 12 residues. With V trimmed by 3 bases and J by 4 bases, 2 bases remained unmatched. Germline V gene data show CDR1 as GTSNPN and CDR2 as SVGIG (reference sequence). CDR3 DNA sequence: TGTGCCTGGAGCACAGGGGCCTATGGCTACACCTTC. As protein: CAWSTGAYGYTF.

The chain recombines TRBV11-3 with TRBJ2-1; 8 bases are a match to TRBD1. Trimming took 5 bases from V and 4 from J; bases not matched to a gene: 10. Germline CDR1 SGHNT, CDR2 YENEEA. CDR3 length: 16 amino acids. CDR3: CASSRGRGRTYNEQFF. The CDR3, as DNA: TGTGCCAGCAGCAGGGGCAGGGGGCGGACTTACAATGAGCAGTTCTTC.

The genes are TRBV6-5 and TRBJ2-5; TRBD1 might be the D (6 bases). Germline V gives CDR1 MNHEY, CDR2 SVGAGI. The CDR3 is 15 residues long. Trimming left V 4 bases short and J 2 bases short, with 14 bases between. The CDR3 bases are TGTGCCAGCAGTTTCTCGACAGGTCCTCAAGAGACCCAGTACTTC. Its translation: CASSFSTGPQETQYF.

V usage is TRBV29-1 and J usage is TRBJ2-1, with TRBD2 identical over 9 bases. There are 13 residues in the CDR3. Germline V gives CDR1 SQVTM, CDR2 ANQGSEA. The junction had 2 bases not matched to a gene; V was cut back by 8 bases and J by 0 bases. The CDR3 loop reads CSYSGSSYNEQFF. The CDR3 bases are TGCAGCTATAGCGGGAGCTCCTACAATGAGCAGTTCTTC.

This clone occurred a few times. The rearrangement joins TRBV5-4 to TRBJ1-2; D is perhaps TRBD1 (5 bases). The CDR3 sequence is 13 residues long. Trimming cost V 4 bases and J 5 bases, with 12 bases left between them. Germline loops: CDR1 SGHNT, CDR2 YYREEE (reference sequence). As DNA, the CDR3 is TGTGCCAGCAGCGCCAACAGGTTATATGGCTACACCTTC. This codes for CASSANRLYGYTF. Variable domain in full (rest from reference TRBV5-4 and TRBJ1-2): ETGVTQSPTHLIKTRGQQVTLRCSSQSGHNTVSWYQQALGQGPQFIFQYYREEENGRGNFPPRFSGLQFPNYSSELNVNALELDDSALYLCASSANRLYGYTFGSGTRLTVV.

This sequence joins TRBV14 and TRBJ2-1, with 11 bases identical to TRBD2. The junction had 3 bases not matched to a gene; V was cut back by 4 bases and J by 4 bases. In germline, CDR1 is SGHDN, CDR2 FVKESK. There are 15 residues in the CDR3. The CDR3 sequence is CASSRLAGIYNEQFF. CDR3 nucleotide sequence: TGTGCCAGCAGCCGACTAGCGGGGATTTACAATGAGCAGTTCTTC.

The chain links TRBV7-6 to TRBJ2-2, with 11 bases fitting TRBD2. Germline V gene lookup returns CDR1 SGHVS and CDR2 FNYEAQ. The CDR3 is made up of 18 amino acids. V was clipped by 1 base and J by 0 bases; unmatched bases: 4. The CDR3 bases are TGTGCCAGCAGCTTAGTTGCTAGCGGGAGGTCGAACACCGGGGAGCTGTTTTTT. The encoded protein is CASSLVASGRSNTGELFF.

The CDR3 here is CSVRTAGEQFF. The CDR3 DNA is TGCAGCGTTAGGACGGCGGGTGAGCAGTTCTTC. The chain has TRBV29-1 and TRBJ2-1, with a tentative D call TRBD2 (5 bases). CDR3 length: 11 residues. V was pared by 5 bases and J by 9 bases, with 11 bases between. Germline-derived CDR1 and CDR2 are SQVTM and ANQGSEA.

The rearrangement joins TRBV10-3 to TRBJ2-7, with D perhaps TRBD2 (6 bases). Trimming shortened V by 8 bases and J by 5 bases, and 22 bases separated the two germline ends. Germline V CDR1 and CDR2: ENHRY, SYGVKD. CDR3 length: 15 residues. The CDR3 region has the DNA TGTGCCATCCGGGATGGGGGAGGTGGGCTAGACGAGCAGTACTTC. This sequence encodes CAIRDGGGGLDEQYF.